These 16 T cell receptor beta chains were all obtained from the same sample, sequenced in a study of shared clonotypes between healthy human individuals. TCRdb's table, derived via immunoSEQ multiplex PCR, lists solely in-frame clones and lacks some. Of approximately 2.5 million clones in the sample, 90% to 95% were seen once. Material: naive CD4+ T cells from PBMCs. Subset reported: CD45RA+ positively selected. The receptors shown here come from a man between 18 and 29 years old in good health. Some clones in this sample may be carry-over from other donors' samples.

Note on this clone: The same CDR3 arises from other DNA sequences in this sample as well. This chain uses TRBV7-3 with TRBJ2-6, with no clear D. Germline CDR1 SGHTA, CDR2 FQGTGA. V shed 2 bases and J shed 0 bases, with 5 bases lying between them. This CDR3 is built from 15 residues. CDR3 sequence (DNA): TGTGCCAGCAGCTTAGGGCTCTCTGGGGCCAACGTCCTGACTTTC. Amino acid sequence: CASSLGLSGANVLTF. Supplemented by reference TRBV7-3 and TRBJ2-6, the full variable domain reads GAGVSQTPSNKVTEKGKYVELRCDPISGHTALYWYRQSLGQGPEFLIYFQGTGAADDSGLPNDRFFAVRPEGSVSTLKIQRTERGDSAVYLCASSLGLSGANVLTFGAGSRLTVL.

The genes are TRBV29-1 and TRBJ1-2; a weak D match, TRBD1 (6 bases). This CDR3 spans 16 amino acids. The germline gives CDR1 SQVTM, CDR2 ANQGSEA. This chain's CDR3 is CSAGGSGALSNYGYTF. For the CDR3, the DNA is TGCAGTGCTGGCGGGTCAGGGGCGTTATCTAACTATGGCTACACCTTC.

In this sample, this clone turned up once. The chain has TRBV28 and TRBJ1-1, with D possibly matching TRBD1 (5 bases). The V end lost 5 bases, the J end lost 5 bases, and 18 bases lay between the germline ends. The CDR3 totals 15 residues. Germline CDR1 reads MDHEN; CDR2 reads SYDVKM. The CDR3 here is CASSPGTLRWTEAFF. DNA for the CDR3: TGTGCCAGCAGTCCCGGGACTCTTAGGTGGACTGAAGCTTTCTTT.

The CDR3 reads CASSLAILAGPSYEQYF. CDR3 bases: TGCGCCAGCAGCTTGGCTATACTAGCGGGCCCCTCCTACGAGCAGTACTTC. This sequence joins TRBV5-1 and TRBJ2-7, with 9 bases matching TRBD2. Trimming took 0 bases from V and 0 from J; bases not matched to a gene: 7. The length of the CDR3 is 17 residues. Germline CDR1 reads SGHRS; CDR2 reads YFSETQ. The whole variable domain, remainder taken from reference TRBV5-1 and TRBJ2-7, is KAGVTQTPRYLIKTRGQQVTLSCSPISGHRSVSWYQQTPGQGLQFLFEYFSETQRNKGNFPGRFSGRQFSNSRSEMNVSTLELGDSALYLCASSLAILAGPSYEQYFGPGTRLTVT.

The chain joins TRBV6-6 to TRBJ2-1, with D unclear. This CDR3 is 14 amino acids long. Germline V gene lookup returns CDR1 MNHNY and CDR2 SVGAGI (reference sequence). V lost 6 bases and J 6 bases, leaving 15 bases between the germline ends. The CDR3 spells CASRSRSGPNEQFF. In DNA form, the CDR3 reads TGTGCCAGCAGATCCAGGTCTGGCCCCAATGAGCAGTTCTTC.

This chain links TRBV6-6 with TRBJ1-2; 10 bases fit TRBD1. The V and J ends lost 7 bases and 7 bases, in that order; junction bases with no gene match: 9. CDR1 and CDR2 (germline): MNHNY, SVGAGI (reference sequence). The CDR3 runs 14 residues. CDR3 bases: TGTGCCAGCACCCCGGGACAGGGGCTAGGTGGCTACACCTTC. Amino acids: CASTPGQGLGGYTF.

The chain employs TRBV13 and TRBJ2-1; the match to TRBD2 covers 11 bases. With 5 bases clipped from V and 8 bases from J, the junction kept 11 bases outside the gene matches. The CDR3 extends over 16 amino acids. Germline loops: CDR1 PRHDT, CDR2 FYEKMQ (reference sequence). Here the CDR3 reads CASSSRLAGGPDEQFF. CDR3 DNA sequence: TGTGCCAGCAGCAGCCGCTTAGCGGGAGGGCCGGATGAGCAGTTCTTC.

The chain uses TRBV10-2 and TRBJ2-1; TRBD2 agrees at 12 bases. Germline assignment: CDR1 WSHSY and CDR2 SAAADI. The V and J ends lost 7 bases and 0 bases, in that order; junction bases with no gene match: 10. The CDR3 is 18 amino acids. This CDR3 reads CASNPLAGGPTSYNEQFF. The CDR3 DNA sequence: TGCGCCAGCAATCCCCTAGCGGGAGGGCCGACCTCCTACAATGAGCAGTTCTTC.

This rearrangement joins TRBV27 to TRBJ2-2, with D perhaps being TRBD1 or TRBD2 (5 bases each). Germline loops: CDR1 MNHEY, CDR2 SMNVEV (reference sequence). This CDR3 has 16 amino acids. V was shortened by 6 bases and J by 0 bases, with 14 bases between the two germline ends. The CDR3 sequence is CASRLYGAANTGELFF. The CDR3 DNA reads as TGTGCCAGCAGACTCTACGGGGCAGCGAACACCGGGGAGCTGTTTTTT.

The rearrangement uses TRBV5-8 and TRBJ2-4, with unresolved D. Per germline, CDR1 SGHTS and CDR2 YDEGEE. CDR3 size: 15 residues. Trimming shortened V by 1 base and J by 0 bases, and 8 bases separated the two germline ends. CDR3 sequence: CASSLIGIAKNIQYF. In nucleotides, the CDR3 is TGTGCCAGCAGCTTGATCGGCATAGCCAAAAACATTCAGTACTTC.

This chain uses TRBV28 with TRBJ1-2; 7 nucleotides match TRBD1. Germline-derived CDR1 and CDR2 are MDHEN and SYDVKM. With 2 bases clipped from V and 5 bases from J, the junction kept 8 bases outside the gene matches. CDR3 length: 15 amino acids. Written as DNA, the CDR3 is TGTGCCAGCAGTTTAACCGGGACAGCGAGTTATGGCTACACCTTC. It yields the protein CASSLTGTASYGYTF.

The gene calls are TRBV29-1 and TRBJ2-5; D is unresolved. This CDR3 has 11 amino acids. From germline, CDR1 is SQVTM and CDR2 ANQGSEA. The V and J ends lost 4 bases and 5 bases respectively, with 8 bases between them. CDR3 residues: CSVGPAETQYF. The CDR3, as DNA: TGCAGCGTTGGGCCAGCGGAGACCCAGTACTTC.

The rearrangement uses TRBV2 and TRBJ1-2, with D perhaps matching TRBD1 (6 bases). In germline, CDR1 is SNHLY, CDR2 FYNNEI. Trimming stripped 8 bases from V and 0 bases from J, with 16 bases between. The CDR3 length is 15 residues. The DNA for the CDR3 is TGTGCCAGCCCTTGGACAGCCTCTACTAACTATGGCTACACCTTC. This codes for CASPWTASTNYGYTF.

This chain connects TRBV7-2 to TRBJ2-7; D perhaps matches TRBD1 (5 bases). Trimming took off 1 base at V and 7 bases at J, with 14 bases between the two ends. Germline values: CDR1 SGHTA, CDR2 FQGNSA. The CDR3 runs to 14 residues. The CDR3 DNA is TGTGCCAGCAGCTTAGAGGACATAAGGATGGAGCAGTACTTC. Translating gives CASSLEDIRMEQYF. The full variable domain, with the rest looked up from reference TRBV7-2 and TRBJ2-7, is GAGVSQSPSNKVTEKGKDVELRCDPISGHTALYWYRQSLGQGLEFLIYFQGNSAPDKSGLPSDRFSAERTGGSVSTLTIQRTQQEDSAVYLCASSLEDIRMEQYFGPGTRLTVT.

The chain carries TRBV7-3 and TRBJ1-1; D uncertain. CDR1 and CDR2 from the germline V gene are SGHTA and FQGTGA. The germline V and J ends were trimmed by 6 bases and 4 bases, with 12 bases remaining between them. There are 13 residues in the CDR3. The CDR3, as DNA: TGTGCCAGCAGACCCCTCCGGTCCACTGAAGCTTTCTTT. Translation gives CASRPLRSTEAFF.

This clone was seen a single time. The chain has TRBV11-2 and TRBJ2-1; D is perhaps TRBD1 (5 bases). V lost 5 bases, J lost 9 bases, and 20 bases lay in between. The CDR3 has 15 residues. The germline CDR1 and CDR2 sequences are SGHAT and FQNNGV. In nucleotides, the CDR3 is TGTGCCAGCAGCACACCAGGCGCAGGAGACAGTGAGCAGTTCTTC. Residues: CASSTPGAGDSEQFF.